This T cell receptor beta chain came from a study of CXCR3-negative and CXCR3-positive naive CD8 T cells. Study-wide findings and caveats: Comparison of naive cells showed more hydrophobic TRB CDR3s in CXCR3-positive than in CXCR3-negative naive cells.

Within the CD8+ T cell compartment, naive cells were CD45RO-CCR7+CD27+CD95-. UMI labels and 5' RACE were used to prepare the TRB cDNA libraries. From the 5' RACE reads, TCRdb lists one entry per CDR3 protein and no DNA. This specimen shows some 120,000 distinct CDR3 sequences; the ten leading clones hold 0.5% to 0.75%. Regarding this clonotype: The antigen remains unidentified.

This receptor was obtained from a human donor in good health. Some clones in this sample may be carry-over from other donors' samples. The specimen sequenced was naive CXCR3+ CD8+ T cells from blood. Documented subset: CD45RO-CCR7+CD27+CD95- naive CD8+ T cells expressing CXCR3 (TNR3+).

CDR3 loop: CSVQDRDNYGYTF. The chain combines TRBV29-1 with TRBJ1-2; TCRdb's D call, TRBD1, is unchecked because there is no DNA. Germline lookup yields CDR1 SQVTM and CDR2 ANQGSEA. CDR3 length equals 13 residues.